This T cell receptor (beta chain) was recovered during a study of a mutant IDH1 vaccine in newly diagnosed glioma. The repertoire was sequenced with immunoSEQ multiplex PCR; TCRdb's copy has only in-frame clones and lacks some. The repertoire has 20,000 to 30,000 clones, roughly 80% of them found once; the top ten carry 7.2%. Remarks on this clone: Its specificity is not known.

Time point: week 5, during vaccination. In every dose of vaccine, 300 ug of mutant IDH1 20-mer peptide was given alongside topical imiquimod. Germline values: CDR1 SGHRS, CDR2 YFSETQ. The CDR3 is made up of 16 amino acids. V lost 5 bases, J lost 0 bases, and 15 bases lay in between. This sequence joins TRBV5-1 and TRBJ1-3; D call uncertain. This TCR derives from a man in his forties or fifties with glioma. Some clones in this sample may be carry-over from other donors' samples. The sample here was PBMCs, taken from a glioma patient whose treatment included an IDH1 peptide vaccine. CDR3 coding DNA: TGCGCCAGCAGGGGTGCGGTCGGCTTCTCTGGAAACACCATATATTTT. Translation: CASRGAVGFSGNTIYF.